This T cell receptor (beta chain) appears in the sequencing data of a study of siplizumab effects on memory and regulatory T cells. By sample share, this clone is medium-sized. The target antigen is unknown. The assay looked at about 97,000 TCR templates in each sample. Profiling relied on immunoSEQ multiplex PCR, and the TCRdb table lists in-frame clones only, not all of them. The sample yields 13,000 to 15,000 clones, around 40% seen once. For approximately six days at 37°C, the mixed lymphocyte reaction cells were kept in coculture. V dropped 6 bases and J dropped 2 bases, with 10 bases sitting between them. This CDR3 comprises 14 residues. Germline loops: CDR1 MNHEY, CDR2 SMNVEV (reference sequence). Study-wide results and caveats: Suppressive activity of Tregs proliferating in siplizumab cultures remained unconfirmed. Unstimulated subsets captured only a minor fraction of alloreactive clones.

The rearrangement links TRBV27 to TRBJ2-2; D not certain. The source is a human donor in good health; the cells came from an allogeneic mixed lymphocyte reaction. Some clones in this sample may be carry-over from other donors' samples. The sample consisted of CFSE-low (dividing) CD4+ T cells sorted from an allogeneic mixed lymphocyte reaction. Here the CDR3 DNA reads TGTGCCAGCAGGGTCGGACGAAACACCGGGGAGCTGTTTTTT. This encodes CASRVGRNTGELFF.